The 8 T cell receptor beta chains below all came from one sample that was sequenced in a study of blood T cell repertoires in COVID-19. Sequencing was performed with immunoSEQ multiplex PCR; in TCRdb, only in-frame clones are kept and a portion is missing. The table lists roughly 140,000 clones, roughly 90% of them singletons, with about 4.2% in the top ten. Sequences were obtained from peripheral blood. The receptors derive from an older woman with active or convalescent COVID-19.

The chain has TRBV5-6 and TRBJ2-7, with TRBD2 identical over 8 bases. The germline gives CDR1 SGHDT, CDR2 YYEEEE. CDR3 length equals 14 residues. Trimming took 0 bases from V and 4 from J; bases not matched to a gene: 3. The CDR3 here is CASSLAGGVYEQYF. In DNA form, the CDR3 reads TGTGCCAGCAGCTTGGCGGGGGGGGTATACGAGCAGTACTTC.

The CDR3 loop reads CASSQEGFGQAQNQPQHF. CDR3 nucleotide sequence: TGCGCCAGCAGCCAAGAAGGCTTCGGACAGGCCCAAAATCAGCCCCAGCATTTT. The chain links TRBV4-1 to TRBJ1-5, with 7 bases that match TRBD1. This CDR3 is 18 amino acids long. V shed 0 bases, J shed 4 bases, and the junction held 12 bases outside the gene matches. Germline V gene sequence: CDR1 MGHRA, CDR2 YSYEKL.

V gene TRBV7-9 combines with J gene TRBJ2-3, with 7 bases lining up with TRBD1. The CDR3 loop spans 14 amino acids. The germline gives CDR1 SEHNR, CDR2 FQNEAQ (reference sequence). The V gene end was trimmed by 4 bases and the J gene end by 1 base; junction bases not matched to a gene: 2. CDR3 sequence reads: CASSSDRGTDTQYF. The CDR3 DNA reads TGTGCCAGCAGCTCTGACAGGGGCACAGATACGCAGTATTTT.

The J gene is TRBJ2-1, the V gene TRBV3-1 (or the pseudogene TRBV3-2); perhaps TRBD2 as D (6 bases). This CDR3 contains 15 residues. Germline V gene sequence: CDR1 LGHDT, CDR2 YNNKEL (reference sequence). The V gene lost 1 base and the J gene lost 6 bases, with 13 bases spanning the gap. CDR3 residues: CASSQVGGVGNEQFF. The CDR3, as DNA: TGTGCCAGCAGCCAAGTTGGCGGGGTTGGCAATGAGCAGTTCTTC.

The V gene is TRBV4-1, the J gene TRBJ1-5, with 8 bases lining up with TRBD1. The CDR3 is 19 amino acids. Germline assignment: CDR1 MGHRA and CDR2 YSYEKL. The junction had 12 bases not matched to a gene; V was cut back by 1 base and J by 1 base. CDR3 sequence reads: CASSQGSILQGASNQPQHF. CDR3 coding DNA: TGCGCCAGCAGCCAAGGCTCAATCTTGCAGGGGGCGAGCAATCAGCCCCAGCATTTT.

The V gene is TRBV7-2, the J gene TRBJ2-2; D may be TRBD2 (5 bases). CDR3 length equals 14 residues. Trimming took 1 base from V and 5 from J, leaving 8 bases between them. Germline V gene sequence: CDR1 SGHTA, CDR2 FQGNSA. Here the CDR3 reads CASSLGTGTGELFF. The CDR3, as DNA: TGTGCCAGCAGCTTAGGTACGGGAACCGGGGAGCTGTTTTTT.

The DNA of the CDR3 is TGCGCCAGCAGTGACTGGGACAGGGTTGGTTCACCCCTCCACTTT. Its protein is CASSDWDRVGSPLHF. The genes are TRBV10-2 and TRBJ1-6, with 9 bases lining up with TRBD1. This CDR3 comprises 15 residues. In germline, CDR1 is WSHSY, CDR2 SAAADI. The V and J ends lost 3 bases and 9 bases, in that order; junction bases with no gene match: 6.

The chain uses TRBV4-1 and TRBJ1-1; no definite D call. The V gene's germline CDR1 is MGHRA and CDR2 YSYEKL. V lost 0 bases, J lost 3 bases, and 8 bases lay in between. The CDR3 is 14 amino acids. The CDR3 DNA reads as TGCGCCAGCAGCCAAGATATTCGGGACACTGAAGCTTTCTTT. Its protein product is CASSQDIRDTEAFF.